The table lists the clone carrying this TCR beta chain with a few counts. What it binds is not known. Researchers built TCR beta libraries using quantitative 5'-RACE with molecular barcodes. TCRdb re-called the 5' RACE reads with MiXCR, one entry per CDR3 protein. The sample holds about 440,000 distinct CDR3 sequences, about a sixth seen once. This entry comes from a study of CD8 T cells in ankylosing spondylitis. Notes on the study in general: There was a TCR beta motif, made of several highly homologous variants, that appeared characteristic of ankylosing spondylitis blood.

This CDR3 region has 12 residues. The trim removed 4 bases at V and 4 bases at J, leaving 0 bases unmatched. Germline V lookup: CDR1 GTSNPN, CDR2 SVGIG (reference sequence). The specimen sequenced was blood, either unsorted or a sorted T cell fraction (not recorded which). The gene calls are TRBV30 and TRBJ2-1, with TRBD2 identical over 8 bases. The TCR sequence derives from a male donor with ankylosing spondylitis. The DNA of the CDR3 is TGTGCCTGGACTAGCGGGTACAATGAGCAGTTCTTC. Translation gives CAWTSGYNEQFF.